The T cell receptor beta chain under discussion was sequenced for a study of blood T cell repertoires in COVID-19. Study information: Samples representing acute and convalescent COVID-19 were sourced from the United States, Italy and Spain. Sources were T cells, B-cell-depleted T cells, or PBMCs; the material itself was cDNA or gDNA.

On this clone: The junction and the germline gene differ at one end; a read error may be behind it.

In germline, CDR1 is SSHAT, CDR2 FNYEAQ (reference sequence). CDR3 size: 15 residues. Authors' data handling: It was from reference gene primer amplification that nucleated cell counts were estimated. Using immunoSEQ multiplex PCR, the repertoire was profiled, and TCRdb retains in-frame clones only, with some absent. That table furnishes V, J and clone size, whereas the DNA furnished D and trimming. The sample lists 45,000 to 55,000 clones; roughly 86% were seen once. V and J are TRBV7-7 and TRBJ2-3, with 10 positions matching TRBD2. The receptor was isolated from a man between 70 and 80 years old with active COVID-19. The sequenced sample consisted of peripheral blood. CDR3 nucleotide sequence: TGTGCTAGCAGCTTAGGACTAGCGGGCACAGATACGCAGTATTTT. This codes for CASSLGLAGTDTQYF.